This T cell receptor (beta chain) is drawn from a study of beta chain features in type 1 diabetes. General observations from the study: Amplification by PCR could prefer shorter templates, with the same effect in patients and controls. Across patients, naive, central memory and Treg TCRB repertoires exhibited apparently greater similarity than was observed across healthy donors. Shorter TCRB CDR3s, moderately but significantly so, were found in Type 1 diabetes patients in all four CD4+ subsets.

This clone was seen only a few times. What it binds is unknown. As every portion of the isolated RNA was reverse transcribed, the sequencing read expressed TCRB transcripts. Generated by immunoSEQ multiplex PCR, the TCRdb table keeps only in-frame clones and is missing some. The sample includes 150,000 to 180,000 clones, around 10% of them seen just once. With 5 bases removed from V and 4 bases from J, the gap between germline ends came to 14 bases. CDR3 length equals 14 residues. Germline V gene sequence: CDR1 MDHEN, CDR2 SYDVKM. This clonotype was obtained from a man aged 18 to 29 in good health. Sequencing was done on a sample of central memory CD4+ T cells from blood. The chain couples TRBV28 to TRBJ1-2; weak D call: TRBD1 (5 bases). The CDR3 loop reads CASSPHTDSYGYTF. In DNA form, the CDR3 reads TGTGCCAGCAGTCCCCACACAGACAGCTATGGCTACACCTTC.